The present T cell receptor (beta chain) was sequenced within a study of blood T cell repertoires in COVID-19. CDR1 is KGHSH, CDR2 LQKENI, per germline. The CDR3 contains 14 residues. Losses at the gene ends were 6 bases for V and 1 base for J; bases not matched to a gene: 3. In the original workflow: How many nucleated cells were present was estimated from reference gene primer amplification. Clones were sequenced by immunoSEQ multiplex PCR, and TCRdb holds only the in-frame ones, with some missing. Clone size and V and J calls were adopted from that table, with D and trimming inferred from the DNA. The sample shows some 350,000 clones, 70% to 90% of them seen only once. The age range of participants was about 18 to 89 years, with residence in about two dozen US areas.

The rearrangement joins TRBV18 to TRBJ2-5; 9 nucleotides agree with TRBD1. This TCR derives from a young woman who had recovered from COVID-19. Sequenced sample: PBMCs or T cells enriched from blood (not recorded which). The CDR3 loop is CASSRDRVQETQYF. The CDR3 DNA reads as TGTGCCAGCTCGCGGGACAGGGTCCAAGAGACCCAGTACTTC.